This record covers a single T cell receptor beta chain. Its antigen has not been determined. Per-base quality was not reported, and no clone a single base away is much larger than it. As encoded in the germline V gene, CDR1 is LGHNA while CDR2 is YSLEER. The V and J ends are trimmed by 1 base and 0 bases, leaving 7 bases between them. From cysteine to phenylalanine, the CDR3 is 15 amino acids long. Kept here is only the CDR3 DNA, which spans 45 bases and is read in frame from base 1. This sample was included in a study of blood T cell repertoires in COVID-19 (dated by TCRdb to the early 2020s). Background on the whole study: Samples covering the acute and convalescent phases of COVID-19 were provided by collaborators in the United States, Italy and Spain. The prospective study material was composed of cDNA or gDNA derived from T cells, B-cell-depleted T cells, or PBMCs. Subjects who had been exposed to COVID-19, were actively infected with it, or had recovered from it provided the deeply sampled blood TCRbeta repertoires that made up the dataset. The repertoires were released in a freely available public database meant as a resource for research on the immune response to SARS-CoV-2. Samples came from the ongoing ImmuneRACE study (first 160 participants) plus 1,254 subjects from 6 global collaborators. A de-identified subject ID, COVID-19 status, age in years and sex were almost always included in the sample metadata. HLA class I and class II types, where available, came from metadata supplied by the sample provider rather than from assay-based typing. Results and caveats for the whole study, not just this receptor: The amount of clinical and demographic metadata varied by source and participant and was provided uncurated.

Whole blood was collected in K2EDTA tubes by collaborating institutions according to the institutions' own protocols. For TCRbeta analysis, collaborators shipped samples as frozen whole blood, isolated PBMCs, or DNA extracted from either of those sample types. TCRbeta CDR3 regions were amplified from genomic DNA by means of the immunoSEQ Assay, a bias-controlled multiplex PCR. The original methods were these. Within the assay, amplification of reference gene primers was used to estimate how many nucleated cells each sample contained. To quantify the absolute abundance of each unique TCRbeta CDR3 rearrangement, sequence reads were collapsed and filtered. For each sample, productive Simpson clonality was calculated by taking the square root of Simpson's diversity index across productive rearrangements. TCRdb carries this immuneACCESS record with in-frame sequences only. Its versions omit some clonotypes, under half of them owing to an unresolved V gene in the studies checked, with the rest unexplained. The DNA gave D and trimming, while V, J and clone size come from that table. The sample table shows some 290,000 clones, and about 88% are seen once. The ten most abundant clones make up about 3.6% of the sample.

Recombination joined TRBV4-3 with TRBJ1-5; the D gene is perhaps TRBD1, from 5 matching bases. The material sequenced was peripheral blood. This receptor was identified in a young man with active or convalescent COVID-19. The DNA reads TGCGCCAGCAGCCAAGGACAGTATAGCAATCAGCCCCAGCATTTT. This sequence encodes CASSQGQYSNQPQHF.